Presented here are 17 T cell receptor beta chains from one specimen sequenced in a study of cytomegalovirus exposure and HLA in healthy donors. The PCR contained 60 Vbeta and 13 Jbeta primers. Profiled with immunoSEQ multiplex PCR; TCRdb holds only in-frame clones, not every one. The profile shows about 140,000 clones, about 75% of them singletons. Sequenced sample: PBMCs. The receptors stem from a man aged 40-50 years in good health and CMV-seronegative.

The gene calls are TRBV6-5 and TRBJ2-2; D might be TRBD2 (6 bases). The V gene's germline CDR1 is MNHEY and CDR2 SVGAGI. The CDR3 runs 14 residues. Trimming took 6 bases from V and 4 from J, leaving 12 bases between them. In nucleotides, the CDR3 is TGTGCCAGCAGCATCGGAGGGAGCACCGGGGAGCTGTTTTTT. Encoded protein: CASSIGGSTGELFF.

Here the CDR3 reads CASSLGPGTGLDGYTF. The CDR3, as DNA: TGTGCCAGCAGTTTGGGGCCGGGGACAGGCCTAGATGGCTACACCTTC. The chain carries TRBV27 and TRBJ1-2; TRBD1 matches at 8 bases. CDR1 is MNHEY and CDR2 is SMNVEV in the germline V gene (reference sequence). With V trimmed by 3 bases and J by 6 bases, 12 bases remained unmatched. The CDR3 totals 16 residues.

This chain connects TRBV2 to TRBJ1-2; 7 nucleotides match TRBD1. CDR3 length equals 13 residues. With 7 bases clipped from V and 10 bases from J, the junction kept 12 bases outside the gene matches. CDR1 is SNHLY and CDR2 is FYNNEI in the germline V gene. The CDR3 sequence: CASKGGQINDYTF. The CDR3 nucleotides read TGTGCCAGCAAGGGGGGACAGATAAATGACTACACCTTC.

V gene TRBV4-1 combines with J gene TRBJ2-3; 8 bases line up with TRBD1. The CDR3 contains 17 residues. V shed 3 bases, J shed 5 bases, and the junction held 13 bases outside the gene matches. Germline V lookup: CDR1 MGHRA, CDR2 YSYEKL. The DNA of the CDR3 is TGCGCCAGCAGCCATACCACCCTGACAGGGGACGAAGATACGCAGTATTTT. It encodes CASSHTTLTGDEDTQYF.

This chain uses TRBV7-2 with TRBJ1-5; 7 positions agree with TRBD1. V lost 5 bases and J lost 5; bases outside the gene matches: 9. Per the germline V gene, CDR1 is SGHTA and CDR2 is FQGNSA. This CDR3 comprises 15 residues. CDR3 sequence: CASSPDRDGYQPQHF. The DNA of the CDR3 is TGTGCCAGCAGCCCCGACAGGGACGGGTATCAGCCCCAGCATTTT.

The chain links TRBV10-2 to TRBJ1-5; D gene unclear. The V end lost 2 bases, the J end lost 7 bases, and 6 bases lay between the germline ends. This CDR3 spans 12 amino acids. The germline V gene encodes CDR1 WSHSY and CDR2 SAAADI. CDR3 DNA: TGCGCCAGCAGTGAGCGGGAACAGCCCCAGCATTTT. Translated: CASSEREQPQHF.

This chain joins TRBV6-5 and TRBJ1-1, with TRBD1 matching 11 bases. V dropped 5 bases and J dropped 10; count of bases not matched to a gene: 6. CDR3 length: 13 amino acids. CDR1 is MNHEY, CDR2 SVGAGI, per germline. The CDR3: CASSTGTGGRAFF. For the CDR3, the DNA is TGTGCCAGCAGTACGGGGACAGGGGGAAGAGCTTTCTTT.

In DNA, the CDR3 is TGTGCCAGCAGCGTAGGGAGGGCGTACACCGGGGAGCTGTTTTTT. This sequence encodes CASSVGRAYTGELFF. This chain uses TRBV9 with TRBJ2-2; D perhaps matches TRBD2 (6 bases). Between the trimmed V and J ends, which lost 0 bases and 3 bases, there was a span of 9 bases. The CDR3 has 15 residues. Germline assignment: CDR1 SGDLS and CDR2 YYNGEE.

The DNA of the CDR3 is TGTGCCAGCAGCCCGTCAGGTGGGCAGCCCCAGCATTTT. The encoded protein is CASSPSGGQPQHF. V is TRBV6-6 and J is TRBJ1-5; D gene ambiguous. From germline, CDR1 is MNHNY and CDR2 SVGAGI (reference sequence). Trimming took off 6 bases at V and 7 bases at J, with 13 bases between the two ends. This CDR3 contains 13 residues.

The rearrangement joins TRBV5-1 to TRBJ2-5; possibly TRBD1 for D (7 bases). This CDR3 comprises 15 residues. With 0 bases removed from V and 2 bases from J, the gap between germline ends came to 11 bases. Germline V CDR1 and CDR2: SGHRS, YFSETQ. The CDR3 sequence: CASSLVRGQQETQYF. CDR3 DNA: TGCGCCAGCAGCTTGGTGCGGGGACAGCAAGAGACCCAGTACTTC.

This chain uses TRBV6-6 with TRBJ1-1; TRBD1 is a possible D gene (6 bases). The CDR3 totals 13 residues. The germline V gene has CDR1 MNHNY and CDR2 SVGAGI (reference sequence). Trimming pared 6 bases from V and 3 bases from J, leaving 11 bases between. DNA of the CDR3: TGTGCCAGCAGCCCCAGGGGTGACACTGAAGCTTTCTTT. This sequence encodes CASSPRGDTEAFF.

V usage is TRBV18 and J usage is TRBJ1-3; 8 bases are shared with TRBD1. This CDR3 has 17 amino acids. Per germline, CDR1 KGHSH and CDR2 LQKENI. Trimming cost V 5 bases and J 5 bases; bases outside gene matches: 14. As DNA, the CDR3 is TGTGCCAGCTCAACAAGACAGGGGACTCCATCCCGAAACACCATATATTTT. This translates into CASSTRQGTPSRNTIYF.

The chain combines TRBV7-3 with TRBJ1-1; maybe TRBD1 (5 bases). The V gene lost 5 bases and the J gene lost 5 bases, with 15 bases spanning the gap. In germline, CDR1 is SGHTA, CDR2 FQGTGA. The CDR3 covers 14 residues. In nucleotides, the CDR3 is TGTGCCAGCAGCCCTTTGGGAGGGGAGACTGAAGCTTTCTTT. It is translated as CASSPLGGETEAFF.

The CDR3 DNA reads TGTGCCAGCAGTCGCCTCGGGGGCAATCAGCCCCAGCATTTT. The encoded protein is CASSRLGGNQPQHF. The gene calls are TRBV6-5 and TRBJ1-5; D is ambiguous. V was shortened by 5 bases and J by 2 bases, with 10 bases between the two germline ends. The germline V gene encodes CDR1 MNHEY and CDR2 SVGAGI. This CDR3 has 14 residues.

The V call is TRBV6-6, the J call TRBJ2-1; a possible D gene is TRBD2 (5 bases). Deletions cut 0 bases from V and 0 bases from J, with 6 bases between. This CDR3 contains 15 residues. The V gene's germline CDR1 is MNHNY and CDR2 SVGAGI (reference sequence). The CDR3 reads CASSYSGSSYNEQFF. The DNA for the CDR3 is TGTGCCAGCAGTTACTCGGGGAGCTCCTACAATGAGCAGTTCTTC.

The J gene is TRBJ2-6, the V gene TRBV5-1; no reliable D call. Germline CDR1 and CDR2: SGHRS and YFSETQ. This CDR3 has 14 amino acids. Trimming removed 4 bases at V and 2 bases at J, with 7 bases between. DNA for the CDR3: TGCGCCAGCAGCGAGGATCCTGGGGCCAACGTCCTGACTTTC. Translating it yields CASSEDPGANVLTF.

The chain carries TRBV7-9 and TRBJ2-6, with D uncertain. The V and J ends lost 2 bases and 0 bases respectively, with 5 bases between them. Per the germline V gene, CDR1 is SEHNR and CDR2 is FQNEAQ (reference sequence). There are 15 residues in the CDR3. This chain's CDR3 is CASSLSISGANVLTF. In DNA, the CDR3 is TGTGCCAGCAGCTTATCCATCTCTGGGGCCAACGTCCTGACTTTC.